Presented here are 29 T cell receptor beta chains from one specimen sequenced in a study of blood T cell repertoires in COVID-19. Repertoires were generated with immunoSEQ multiplex PCR, while TCRdb's copy carries only in-frame clones and drops some. In the table there are around 190,000 clones, around 85% of which are singletons. The source material was PBMCs or T cells enriched from blood (not recorded which). The receptor set was obtained from a woman in her 30s who had recovered from COVID-19.

The chain couples TRBV5-6 to TRBJ1-4, with D perhaps TRBD1 (5 bases). V was shortened by 0 bases and J by 8 bases, with 20 bases between the two germline ends. Germline CDR1 SGHDT, CDR2 YYEEEE. This CDR3 is 17 amino acids long. The CDR3: CASSLVSPGLGGEKLFF. CDR3 bases: TGTGCCAGCAGCTTGGTTAGTCCGGGACTAGGAGGGGAAAAACTGTTTTTT. Complete variable domain (other parts from reference TRBV5-6 and TRBJ1-4): DAGVTQSPTHLIKTRGQQVTLRCSPKSGHDTVSWYQQALGQGPQFIFQYYEEEERQRGNFPDRFSGHQFPNYSSELNVNALLLGDSALYLCASSLVSPGLGGEKLFFGSGTQLSVL.

CDR3 nucleotides: TGTGCTAACGGAGGAGGACCATCCTACGAGCAGTACTTC. It specifies CANGGGPSYEQYF. The chain employs TRBV10-3 and TRBJ2-7, with D perhaps matching TRBD2 (5 bases). The CDR3 is 13 residues long. The germline V gene encodes CDR1 ENHRY and CDR2 SYGVKD.

The chain combines TRBV28 with TRBJ2-4; D not resolved. V was pared by 5 bases and J by 7 bases, with 9 bases between. Germline V gene sequence: CDR1 MDHEN, CDR2 SYDVKM. This CDR3 is 12 amino acids long. CDR3 DNA sequence: TGTGCCAGCAGTCTCCCCGGGAACATTCAGTACTTC. Protein: CASSLPGNIQYF.

The chain couples TRBV4-1 to TRBJ2-7; 11 nucleotides agree with TRBD1. Per germline, CDR1 MGHRA and CDR2 YSYEKL. The length of the CDR3 is 18 residues. The ends lost 0 bases at V and 4 bases at J; junction bases unmatched: 11. CDR3 sequence (DNA): TGCGCCAGCAGCCAAGAAAGGTTCGGCGGGACAGGGGGTTACGAGCAGTACTTC. Translating it yields CASSQERFGGTGGYEQYF.

The sample holds one count of this clone. The V and J genes are TRBV27 and TRBJ1-5; D uncertain. The germline V and J ends were trimmed by 3 bases and 5 bases, with 14 bases remaining between them. The CDR3 spans 15 residues. Germline CDR1 reads MNHEY; CDR2 reads SMNVEV (reference sequence). The chain's CDR3 is CASSLNSRTDQPQHF. CDR3 DNA sequence: TGTGCCAGCAGTTTGAACAGCAGAACCGATCAGCCCCAGCATTTT.

The chain is built from TRBV27 and TRBJ1-3; D is uncertain. The V gene lost 3 bases and the J gene lost 4 bases, with 7 bases spanning the gap. The CDR3 spans 13 residues. Germline V CDR1 and CDR2: MNHEY, SMNVEV (reference sequence). CDR3 nucleotide sequence: TGTGCCAGCAGTTTGAGGGAAGGAAACACCATATATTTT. Residues: CASSLREGNTIYF.

V gene TRBV6-5 combines with J gene TRBJ1-6, with 9 nucleotides matching TRBD1. In germline, CDR1 is MNHEY, CDR2 SVGAGI. The CDR3 runs to 15 residues. The V segment lost 7 bases and the J segment 7 bases; nucleotides outside the gene matches: 8. Written as DNA, the CDR3 is TGTGCCAGCATCAGGATCGGACAGGGGAATTCACCCCTCCACTTT. Amino acid sequence: CASIRIGQGNSPLHF.

The chain carries TRBV3-1 (or the pseudogene TRBV3-2) and TRBJ2-1; no clear D. This CDR3 is built from 14 residues. Trimming pared 0 bases from V and 6 bases from J, leaving 9 bases between. Germline lookup yields CDR1 LGHDT and CDR2 YNNKEL (reference sequence). The CDR3 region has the DNA TGTGCCAGCAGCCAAGACCTGCGTTTCAATGAGCAGTTCTTC. Its translation: CASSQDLRFNEQFF.

This clone was seen once. The rearrangement links TRBV30 to TRBJ1-1; maybe TRBD1 (5 bases). The CDR3 has 12 amino acids. Germline CDR1 reads GTSNPN; CDR2 reads SVGIG (reference sequence). Trimming shortened V by 8 bases and J by 10 bases, and 20 bases separated the two germline ends. The CDR3 nucleotides are TGTGCCGCCTCGGGGGGTGCATCCGGAGCTTTCTTT. Its protein product is CAASGGASGAFF.

This chain links TRBV5-1 with TRBJ1-2; D is ambiguous. The CDR3 extends over 14 amino acids. CDR1 SGHRS and CDR2 YFSETQ come from the germline V gene. Trimming left V 4 bases short and J 0 bases short, with 10 bases between. The CDR3 region is CASSEPGANYGYTF. CDR3 in DNA: TGCGCCAGCAGCGAACCGGGAGCTAACTATGGCTACACCTTC.

The CDR3 DNA is TGTGCCAGCAAGACCGGGGTCGATGGCTACACCTTC. Amino acids: CASKTGVDGYTF. The rearrangement links TRBV28 to TRBJ1-2; D ambiguous. The V end lost 7 bases, the J end lost 6 bases, and 12 bases lay between the germline ends. The length of the CDR3 is 12 residues. The germline gives CDR1 MDHEN, CDR2 SYDVKM.

The rearrangement uses TRBV5-4 and TRBJ2-3, with TRBD2 matching 11 bases. Germline values: CDR1 SGHNT, CDR2 YYREEE (reference sequence). With V trimmed by 0 bases and J by 6 bases, 12 bases remained unmatched. CDR3 size: 18 residues. The CDR3 sequence: CASSLAPGLAARGDTQYF. The CDR3 DNA is TGTGCCAGCAGCTTGGCCCCGGGACTAGCGGCCAGGGGGGATACGCAGTATTTT.

The V call is TRBV6-5, the J call TRBJ1-1; 9 bases line up with TRBD1. The germline V gene encodes CDR1 MNHEY and CDR2 SVGAGI. With V trimmed by 6 bases and J by 5 bases, 4 bases remained unmatched. The CDR3 is 13 amino acids. In DNA, the CDR3 is TGTGCCAGCAGAACAGGGGGCGTAACTGAAGCTTTCTTT. Amino acids: CASRTGGVTEAFF.

The V call is TRBV9, the J call TRBJ2-1; 7 bases agree with TRBD2. V lost 4 bases and J lost 10; bases outside the gene matches: 5. Germline V gene sequence: CDR1 SGDLS, CDR2 YYNGEE. This CDR3 spans 12 amino acids. CDR3 protein: CASSKILAEQFF. The CDR3 DNA is TGTGCCAGCAGCAAAATACTAGCGGAGCAGTTCTTC.

The chain uses TRBV3-1 (or the pseudogene TRBV3-2) and TRBJ2-5; 10 nucleotides agree with TRBD2. The germline V gene has CDR1 LGHDT and CDR2 YNNKEL (reference sequence). The CDR3 sequence is 16 residues long. The J segment lost 2 bases and the V segment lost 4 bases, leaving 7 bases of the junction unmatched. CDR3 in amino acids: CASSPQRGGRQETQYF. DNA of the CDR3: TGTGCCAGCAGCCCCCAGCGGGGGGGGAGACAAGAGACCCAGTACTTC.

This clone was counted a few times. This chain joins TRBV3-1 (or the pseudogene TRBV3-2) and TRBJ2-7, with 7 positions matching TRBD2. The J segment lost 5 bases and the V segment lost 10 bases, leaving 11 bases of the junction unmatched. CDR1 and CDR2 from the germline V gene are LGHDT and YNNKEL (reference sequence). The CDR3 has 13 amino acids. CDR3 loop: CATNEGGSDEQYF. In nucleotides, the CDR3 is TGTGCCACGAACGAGGGAGGGTCTGACGAGCAGTACTTC.

The V and J genes are TRBV2 and TRBJ1-2, with D tentatively TRBD1 (6 bases). Trimming pared 1 base from V and 4 bases from J, leaving 13 bases between. The CDR3 runs to 15 residues. Germline V lookup: CDR1 SNHLY, CDR2 FYNNEI. The CDR3 bases are TGTGCCAGCAGTGAAGGGTCCGGGACACCCTATGGCTACACCTTC. It yields the protein CASSEGSGTPYGYTF.

This rearrangement joins TRBV19 to TRBJ2-7, with D possibly being TRBD1 (10 bases). The CDR3 is made up of 20 amino acids. CDR1 and CDR2 (germline): LNHDA, SQIVND (reference sequence). V was pared by 9 bases and J by 2 bases, with 35 bases between. The CDR3 reads CARTLCDRWSSGTGAYEQYF. DNA of the CDR3: TGTGCCAGGACCCTTTGCGATAGGTGGTCTAGCGGGACAGGGGCCTACGAGCAGTACTTC. The full variable domain, in which reference TRBV19 and TRBJ2-7 provide the parts outside the CDR3, is DGGITQSPKYLFRKEGQNVTLSCEQNLNHDAMYWYRQDPGQGLRLIYYSQIVNDFQKGDIAEGYSVSREKKESFPLTVTSAQKNPTAFYLCARTLCDRWSSGTGAYEQYFGPGTRLTVT.

The genes are TRBV10-3 and TRBJ2-1; TRBD2 agrees at 8 bases. The CDR3 contains 15 residues. The V segment lost 3 bases and the J segment 8 bases; nucleotides outside the gene matches: 9. Germline loops: CDR1 ENHRY, CDR2 SYGVKD. The CDR3 loop reads CAISDSGAGLDEQFF. CDR3 sequence (DNA): TGTGCCATCAGTGATAGCGGGGCGGGGTTGGATGAGCAGTTCTTC.

This clone appeared many times. V is TRBV28 and J is TRBJ1-2; D possibly corresponds to TRBD1 (5 bases). CDR1 MDHEN and CDR2 SYDVKM come from the germline V gene. With 5 bases removed from V and 4 bases from J, the gap between germline ends came to 17 bases. The CDR3 contains 15 residues. Here the CDR3 DNA reads TGTGCCAGCAGTCCTCCCTATAGGGGAGGCTATGGCTACACCTTC. It codes for CASSPPYRGGYGYTF.

J is TRBJ2-3 and V is TRBV24-1, with D possibly TRBD2 on 6 matching bases. The germline V gene encodes CDR1 KGHDR and CDR2 SFDVKD. V lost 4 bases to trimming and J lost 0 bases, with 10 bases between them. The CDR3 covers 15 residues. The CDR3 spells CATSDTGTSTDTQYF. The DNA for the CDR3 is TGTGCCACCAGTGACACCGGGACTAGCACAGATACGCAGTATTTT.

This chain links TRBV3-1 (or the pseudogene TRBV3-2) with TRBJ2-1, with D tentatively TRBD2 (6 bases). Trimming removed 0 bases from V and 0 bases from J, with 18 bases in between. Germline values: CDR1 LGHDT, CDR2 YNNKEL (reference sequence). The CDR3 is made up of 19 amino acids. In DNA, the CDR3 is TGTGCCAGCAGCCAAGATTCCGTCCCGGGACTCAGCTCCTACAATGAGCAGTTCTTC. Encoded protein: CASSQDSVPGLSSYNEQFF.

The V gene is TRBV9, the J gene TRBJ1-4; tentative D call: TRBD1 (5 bases). From germline, CDR1 is SGDLS and CDR2 YYNGEE. Deletions cut 0 bases from V and 0 bases from J, with 6 bases between. This CDR3 has 15 residues. CDR3 sequence (DNA): TGTGCCAGCAGCGTAGCGACAGCAACTAATGAAAAACTGTTTTTT. Translating it yields CASSVATATNEKLFF. The full variable domain, its missing parts supplied by reference TRBV9 and TRBJ1-4, is DSGVTQTPKHLITATGQRVTLRCSPRSGDLSVYWYQQSLDQGLQFLIQYYNGEERAKGNILERFSAQQFPDLHSELNLSSLELGDSALYFCASSVATATNEKLFFGSGTQLSVL.

J is TRBJ1-1 and V is TRBV23-1; tentative D call: TRBD1 (5 bases). TRBV23-1 is designated an ORF whose function remains uncertain. The CDR3 is 16 residues long. The V gene lost 7 bases and the J gene lost 0 bases, with 18 bases spanning the gap. The CDR3 reads CASIGGGTGMNTEAFF. The CDR3 coding sequence is TGCGCCAGCATTGGCGGGGGGACCGGCATGAACACTGAAGCTTTCTTT.

The chain employs TRBV19 and TRBJ2-1, with TRBD2 matching 7 bases. CDR3 length equals 14 residues. Germline CDR1 LNHDA, CDR2 SQIVND (reference sequence). V lost 8 bases and J lost 0; bases outside the gene matches: 4. The CDR3 nucleotides read TGTGCCAGTGAAAGCGGGAACTCCTACAATGAGCAGTTCTTC. Its protein is CASESGNSYNEQFF.

This clone was seen a few times. The J gene is TRBJ2-2, the V gene TRBV10-3; 7 nucleotides align to TRBD1. The V and J ends lost 6 bases and 0 bases, in that order; junction bases with no gene match: 7. CDR1 is ENHRY, CDR2 SYGVKD, per germline. CDR3 length: 16 amino acids. The CDR3 here is CAIRPMTGPNTGELFF. The CDR3 DNA reads TGTGCCATCAGGCCTATGACAGGGCCGAACACCGGGGAGCTGTTTTTT.

This chain connects TRBV5-1 to TRBJ1-1; D not resolved. Germline V gives CDR1 SGHRS, CDR2 YFSETQ. The CDR3 is 13 amino acids. Deletions cut 5 bases from V and 8 bases from J, with 16 bases between. CDR3 nucleotides: TGCGCCAGCAGTTCCCTTTCAAACGGGGAAGCTTTCTTT. Its translation is CASSSLSNGEAFF.

The chain uses TRBV5-3 and TRBJ1-3; D gene ambiguous. TRBV5-3 is assigned to the ORF class and has an uncertain function. Deletions cut 2 bases from V and 2 bases from J, with 17 bases between. The length of the CDR3 is 17 residues. The CDR3 spells CARSLCGSPRTGNTIYF. The DNA of the CDR3 is TGTGCCAGAAGCTTATGCGGGAGTCCCAGGACTGGAAACACCATATATTTT.

The chain uses TRBV4-2 and TRBJ1-3; tentatively, D is TRBD1 (6 bases). The CDR3 spans 19 residues. Trimming took off 0 bases at V and 2 bases at J, with 20 bases between the two ends. Germline CDR1 and CDR2: LGHNA and YNFKEQ. The CDR3: CASSQDHPLQGWTGNTIYF. As DNA, the CDR3 is TGTGCCAGCAGCCAAGACCACCCGTTACAGGGATGGACTGGAAACACCATATATTTT.